This entry is about one T cell receptor beta chain. Other nucleotide sequences in the sample specify the same CDR3. Naivety among CD8 cells was defined by CD45RO negativity and positive CCR7 selection, thereby excluding terminally differentiated effector memory CD45RA+ cells. TCRdb's copy holds only in-frame clones and misses some; the assay was immunoSEQ multiplex PCR. The sample contains approximately 2,200,000 clones, about 92% of which appear only once. Looked up from germline, CDR1 is SGHTA and CDR2 is FQGTGA. CDR3 size: 13 residues. Trimming shortened V by 1 base and J by 4 bases, and 7 bases separated the two germline ends. This record belongs to a study of shared clonotypes between healthy human individuals.

Sequencing was done on a sample of naive CD8+ T cells from PBMCs. This sequence was found in a man younger than 35 in good health. Some clones in this sample may be carry-over from other donors' samples. This chain joins TRBV7-3 and TRBJ2-5, with D possibly matching TRBD2 (6 bases). CDR3 DNA: TGTGCCAGCAGCTTAAACGGGAGAGAGACCCAGTACTTC. It translates to CASSLNGRETQYF.